This section outlines one T cell receptor beta chain sequence together with its context. The target antigen is unknown. CD45RO-negative cells were positively selected for CCR7, leaving out terminally differentiated effector memory CD45RA+ cells. This entry belongs to a study of shared clonotypes between healthy human individuals. On sorted subsets, replicate PCRs used 150 to 250 ng DNA, or tens of thousands of T cell genomes. The method was immunoSEQ multiplex PCR; TCRdb's version includes in-frame clones alone and lacks a portion of them. The sample has some 2,100,000 clones, roughly 91% seen once. Study conclusions and caveats: Blood was the sole source, and tissue repertoires probably differ. Shared across four donors were around 5% of the naive CD4 clonotypes.

CDR3 length: 14 residues. J lost 5 bases, V lost 5 bases, and 2 bases had no gene match. Germline-derived CDR1 and CDR2 are MNHEY and SMNVEV (reference sequence). The clonotype comes from a man in his late teens or twenties in good health. Some clones in this sample may be carry-over from other donors' samples. The V call is TRBV27, the J call TRBJ2-7, with 14 bases that match TRBD2. The specimen sequenced was naive CD8+ T cells from PBMCs. The CDR3 sequence: CASSPGLAGDEQYF. The CDR3 DNA reads as TGTGCCAGCAGTCCGGGACTAGCGGGAGACGAGCAGTACTTC.